The clone carrying this T cell receptor (beta chain) was recorded only once. Germline V lookup: CDR1 KGHSH, CDR2 LQKENI. The ends lost 6 bases at V and 5 bases at J; junction bases unmatched: 19. This CDR3 is 18 amino acids long. The data were taken from a study of shared clonotypes between healthy human individuals. Original data processing: Filtering differed for immunoSEQ, which gave only junction sequences without quality scores. Only in-frame clones appear in the TCRdb table, and some are missing; sequencing was by immunoSEQ multiplex PCR. V, J and clone size are those of that table, while D and trimming were read from the DNA. Among fewer than 550,000 clones, 60% to 80% were seen once, and the ten largest hold approximately 12%. Genomic DNA from unsorted samples was obtained from 80 million to 100 million PBMCs (per sample).

The specimen was PBMCs. The V and J genes are TRBV18 and TRBJ1-2, with 9 bases fitting TRBD1. The clonotype comes from a woman in her thirties or forties in good health. Some clones in this sample may be carry-over from other donors' samples. Written as DNA, the CDR3 is TGTGCCAGCTCCCCGGGGAGACAGGGGGTAACCCCTAGGTATGGCTACACCTTC. Translating it yields CASSPGRQGVTPRYGYTF.